These 10 T cell receptor beta chains share one sample of origin, sequenced in a study of blood T cell repertoires in COVID-19. Sequencing used immunoSEQ multiplex PCR; TCRdb keeps in-frame clones, though not all of them. Of around 120,000 clones listed, 85% to 90% were seen once; the top ten hold 25% to 35%. The material sequenced was peripheral blood. All receptors come from a woman aged 65 to 85 with acute or convalescent COVID-19.

The rearrangement joins TRBV2 to TRBJ1-6; perhaps TRBD1 as D (5 bases). The CDR3 spans 14 residues. V was cut by 4 bases and J by 5 bases, with 9 bases left in between. Germline V gene data show CDR1 as SNHLY and CDR2 as FYNNEI. The CDR3 bases are TGTGCCAGCAGTGTTAGCAGGGATAATTCACCCCTCCACTTT. Translated, it gives CASSVSRDNSPLHF.

This clone is a singleton in its sample. The V and J genes are TRBV28 and TRBJ1-1; maybe TRBD1 (6 bases). Germline-derived CDR1 and CDR2 are MDHEN and SYDVKM. CDR3 length: 15 amino acids. The V end was cut by 4 bases, the J end by 4 bases, with 16 bases between. CDR3 sequence: CASSYPIGGGTEAFF. In DNA, the CDR3 is TGTGCCAGCAGTTATCCGATTGGGGGCGGCACTGAAGCTTTCTTT.

This clone was picked up one time. Other nucleotide sequences in the sample specify the same CDR3. This chain uses TRBV6-5 with TRBJ1-1, with 9 bases lining up with TRBD1. The CDR3 extends over 13 amino acids. The germline CDR1 and CDR2 sequences are MNHEY and SVGAGI. V shed 6 bases, J shed 5 bases, and the junction held 4 bases outside the gene matches. CDR3 residues: CASRGQGSTEAFF. The DNA for the CDR3 is TGTGCCAGCAGAGGACAGGGGAGTACTGAAGCTTTCTTT.

The V and J genes are TRBV7-9 and TRBJ1-2; TRBD1 is a possible D gene (6 bases). The germline V gene encodes CDR1 SEHNR and CDR2 FQNEAQ (reference sequence). The V end was cut by 5 bases, the J end by 4 bases, with 11 bases between. The CDR3 runs 13 residues. The CDR3 sequence is CASSPQGTYGYTF. CDR3 coding DNA: TGTGCCAGCAGCCCCCAGGGGACCTATGGCTACACCTTC.

CDR3 sequence: CAWGRGSGSPLHF. CDR3 sequence (DNA): TGTGCCTGGGGCAGGGGGTCGGGTTCACCCCTCCACTTT. The V and J genes are TRBV30 and TRBJ1-6, with 7 bases lining up with TRBD1. V dropped 5 bases and J dropped 9; count of bases not matched to a gene: 7. The V gene's germline CDR1 is GTSNPN and CDR2 SVGIG (reference sequence). CDR3 length: 13 amino acids.

V and J are TRBV2 and TRBJ1-4, with D tentatively TRBD1 (6 bases). V dropped 8 bases and J dropped 0 bases, with 16 bases sitting between them. Germline V gene sequence: CDR1 SNHLY, CDR2 FYNNEI. The CDR3 extends over 16 amino acids. Here the CDR3 reads CASAREGVSTNEKLFF. Here the CDR3 DNA reads TGTGCCAGCGCCAGGGAGGGGGTTTCAACTAATGAAAAACTGTTTTTT.

V and J are TRBV5-6 and TRBJ2-1, with 8 bases identical to TRBD1. V dropped 3 bases and J dropped 0; count of bases not matched to a gene: 5. The germline CDR1 and CDR2 sequences are SGHDT and YYEEEE. The CDR3 runs 16 residues. The CDR3 is CASSSGQGGSYNEQFF. Here the CDR3 DNA reads TGTGCCAGCAGCTCAGGACAGGGTGGCTCCTACAATGAGCAGTTCTTC.

Comments on this clone: A much larger clonotype is one base distant, so this may be a read error. V usage is TRBV12-3 or TRBV12-4 and J usage is TRBJ1-1; D unclear. V was shortened by 6 bases and J by 2 bases, with 4 bases between the two germline ends. The CDR3 has 11 amino acids. The CDR3 coding sequence is TGTGCCAGCAGACTTAACACTGAAGCTTTCTTT. As protein: CASRLNTEAFF.

The chain couples TRBV7-9 to TRBJ2-7, with TRBD1 matching over 9 bases. The CDR3 sequence is 14 residues long. With V trimmed by 5 bases and J by 4 bases, 6 bases remained unmatched. The V gene's germline CDR1 is SEHNR and CDR2 FQNEAQ (reference sequence). This CDR3 is CASSRRTGEYEQYF. The CDR3 DNA sequence: TGTGCCAGCAGCAGAAGGACAGGGGAATACGAGCAGTACTTC. Filled out from reference TRBV7-9 and TRBJ2-7, the complete variable domain reads DTGVSQNPRHKITKRGQNVTFRCDPISEHNRLYWYRQTLGQGPEFLTYFQNEAQLEKSRLLSDRFSAERPKGSFSTLEIQRTEQGDSAMYLCASSRRTGEYEQYFGPGTRLTVT.

This chain joins TRBV27 and TRBJ1-2, with TRBD1 as a possible D gene (5 bases). Germline values: CDR1 MNHEY, CDR2 SMNVEV (reference sequence). V was trimmed by 0 bases and J by 3 bases, leaving 8 bases between them. The CDR3 has 14 amino acids. The CDR3 sequence: CASSLSGVDYGYTF. Written as DNA, the CDR3 is TGTGCCAGCAGTTTATCAGGGGTGGACTATGGCTACACCTTC.